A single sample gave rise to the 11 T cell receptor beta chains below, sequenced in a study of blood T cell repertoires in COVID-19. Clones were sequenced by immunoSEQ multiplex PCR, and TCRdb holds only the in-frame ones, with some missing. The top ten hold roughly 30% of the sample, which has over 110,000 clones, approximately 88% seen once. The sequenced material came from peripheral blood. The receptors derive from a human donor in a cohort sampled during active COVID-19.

As DNA, the CDR3 is TGTGCCAGCAGTTCCAACAGGGGAGGAAACATTCAGTACTTC. It translates to CASSSNRGGNIQYF. The gene calls are TRBV27 and TRBJ2-4; D might be TRBD1 (7 bases). V gave up 4 bases and J gave up 6 bases, with 13 bases separating them. CDR1 and CDR2 from the germline V gene are MNHEY and SMNVEV (reference sequence). The CDR3 is 14 amino acids.

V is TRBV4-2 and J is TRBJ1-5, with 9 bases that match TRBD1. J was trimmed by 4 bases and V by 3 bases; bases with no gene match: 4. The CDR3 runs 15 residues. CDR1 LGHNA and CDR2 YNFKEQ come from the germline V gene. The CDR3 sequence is CASSQEDRGNQPQHF. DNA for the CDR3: TGTGCCAGCAGCCAGGAGGACAGGGGTAATCAGCCCCAGCATTTT.

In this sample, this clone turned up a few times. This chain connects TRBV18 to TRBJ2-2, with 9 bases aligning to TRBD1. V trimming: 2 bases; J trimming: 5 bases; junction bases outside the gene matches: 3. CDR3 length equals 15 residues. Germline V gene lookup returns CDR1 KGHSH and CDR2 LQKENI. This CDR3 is CASSPGTGWTGELFF. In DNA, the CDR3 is TGTGCCAGCTCACCAGGGACAGGGTGGACCGGGGAGCTGTTTTTT.

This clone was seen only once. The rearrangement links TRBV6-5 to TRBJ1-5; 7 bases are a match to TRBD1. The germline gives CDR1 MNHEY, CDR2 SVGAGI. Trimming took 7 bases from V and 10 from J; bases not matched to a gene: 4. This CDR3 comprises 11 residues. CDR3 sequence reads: CASTQGEPQHF. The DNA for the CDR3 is TGTGCCAGCACCCAGGGGGAACCCCAGCATTTT.

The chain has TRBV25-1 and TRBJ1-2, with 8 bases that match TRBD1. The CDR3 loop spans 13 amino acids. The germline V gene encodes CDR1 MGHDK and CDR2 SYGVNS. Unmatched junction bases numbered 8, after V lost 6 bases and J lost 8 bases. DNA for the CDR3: TGTGCCAGCAGGCGGACAGGGACCATGGGCTACACCTTC. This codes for CASRRTGTMGYTF.

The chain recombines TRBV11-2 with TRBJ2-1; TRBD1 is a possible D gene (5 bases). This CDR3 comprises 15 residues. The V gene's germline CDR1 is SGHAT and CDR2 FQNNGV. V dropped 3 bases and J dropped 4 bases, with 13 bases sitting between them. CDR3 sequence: CASSLEARVYNEQFF. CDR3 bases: TGTGCCAGCAGCTTGGAAGCCAGGGTTTACAATGAGCAGTTCTTC.

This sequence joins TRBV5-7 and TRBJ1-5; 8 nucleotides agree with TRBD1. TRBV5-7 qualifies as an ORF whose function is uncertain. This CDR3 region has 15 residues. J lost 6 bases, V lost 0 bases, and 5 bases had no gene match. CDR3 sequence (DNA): TGTGCCAGCAGCTTGGGTCAGGGGGCGATTCAGCCCCAGCATTTT. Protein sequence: CASSLGQGAIQPQHF.

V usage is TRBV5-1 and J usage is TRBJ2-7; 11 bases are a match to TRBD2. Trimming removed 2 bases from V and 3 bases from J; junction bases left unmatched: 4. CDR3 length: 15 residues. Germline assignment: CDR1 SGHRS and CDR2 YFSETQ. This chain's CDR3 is CASSLTSGSHYEQYF. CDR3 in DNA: TGCGCCAGCAGCTTAACTAGCGGGAGCCACTACGAGCAGTACTTC.

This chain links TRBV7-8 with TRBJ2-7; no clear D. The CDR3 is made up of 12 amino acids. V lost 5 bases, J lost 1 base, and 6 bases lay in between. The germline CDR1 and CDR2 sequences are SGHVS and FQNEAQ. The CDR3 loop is CASSQTSYEQYF. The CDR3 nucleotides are TGTGCCAGCAGCCAAACATCCTACGAGCAGTACTTC.

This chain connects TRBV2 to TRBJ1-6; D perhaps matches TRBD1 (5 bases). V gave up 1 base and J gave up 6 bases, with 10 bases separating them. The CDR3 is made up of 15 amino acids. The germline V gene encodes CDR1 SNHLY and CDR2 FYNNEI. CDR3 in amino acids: CASSEEWQGNSPLHF. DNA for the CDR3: TGTGCCAGCAGTGAAGAGTGGCAGGGTAATTCACCCCTCCACTTT. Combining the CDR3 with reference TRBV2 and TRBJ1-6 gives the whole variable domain EPEVTQTPSHQVTQMGQEVILRCVPISNHLYFYWYRQILGQKVEFLVSFYNNEISEKSEIFDDQFSVERPDGSNFTLKIRSTKLEDSAMYFCASSEEWQGNSPLHFGNGTRLTVT.

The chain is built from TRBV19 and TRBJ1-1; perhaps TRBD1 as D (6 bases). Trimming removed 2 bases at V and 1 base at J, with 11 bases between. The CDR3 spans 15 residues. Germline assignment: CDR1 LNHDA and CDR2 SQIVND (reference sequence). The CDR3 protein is CASSIQGNRNTEAFF. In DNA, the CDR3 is TGTGCCAGTAGTATACAGGGGAATAGGAACACTGAAGCTTTCTTT.